This is a list of T cell receptor beta chains from one sample in a study of technical replicates of blood from a handful of donors. Assay: immunoSEQ multiplex PCR; the TCRdb copy retains only in-frame clones and omits some. The repertoire holds approximately 73,000 clones, with roughly 94% as singletons. Sequencing was carried out using T cells isolated from PBMCs. These receptors were collected from a human donor in good health. The CDR3 runs from the conserved cysteine through the conserved F or W. Each record gives: CDR3 DNA, CDR3 protein, D gene, clone size, V gene, J gene. D genes are given only for firm matches. Clone size is given for some rows only: seen once, a few or many times, or a class if the clone is expanded.

DNA: TGTGCCAGCAGCGCGTTCAGACTAGCGGGAGACAATGAGCAGTTCTTC
CDR3: CASSAFRLAGDNEQFF
D: TRBD2
size: NA
V: TRBV9
J: TRBJ2-1

DNA: TGTGCCAGCAGCTTGTTACGGCAAGAGACCCAGTACTTC
CDR3: CASSLLRQETQYF
D: NA
size: NA
V: TRBV5-4
J: TRBJ2-5

DNA: TGTGCCAGCAGTTTTTATATGGGGACAGGGGAGAACTATGGCTACACCTTC
CDR3: CASSFYMGTGENYGYTF
D: TRBD1
size: NA
V: TRBV27
J: TRBJ1-2

DNA: TGTGCCAGCAGTTCCCTTGCTAGCGGGGACTACGAGCAGTACTTC
CDR3: CASSSLASGDYEQYF
D: TRBD2
size: few
V: TRBV6-5
J: TRBJ2-7

DNA: TGTGCCAGCAGCCGTATGACAGGGGATAAGGGGAACATTCAGTACTTC
CDR3: CASSRMTGDKGNIQYF
D: TRBD1
size: NA
V: TRBV5-4
J: TRBJ2-4

DNA: TGCGCCAGCAGCCCGAGCGGTTTCACAGATACGCAGTATTTT
CDR3: CASSPSGFTDTQYF
D: NA
size: NA
V: TRBV5-1
J: TRBJ2-3

DNA: TGTGCCAGCAGTGACTTTGAGGCCGGGGAGCTGTTTTTT
CDR3: CASSDFEAGELFF
D: NA
size: NA
V: TRBV6-4
J: TRBJ2-2

DNA: TGTGCCAGTAGAGACAGGGGGAACGAAAAACTGTTTTTT
CDR3: CASRDRGNEKLFF
D: TRBD1
size: NA
V: TRBV19
J: TRBJ1-4

DNA: TGCAGCGTTGAAGATCTAGACTTGTTTACTGGGGCCAACGTCCTGACTTTC
CDR3: CSVEDLDLFTGANVLTF
D: NA
size: NA
V: TRBV29-1
J: TRBJ2-6

DNA: TGTGCCATCAGTGGCGGTACATTCGAGTGGTACTTC
CDR3: CAISGGTFEWYF
D: NA
size: NA
V: TRBV10-3
J: TRBJ2-7

DNA: TGTGCCAGCAGCTTATATAATTCCGAACGGGACAGGGACAATCAGCCCCAGCATTTT
CDR3: CASSLYNSERDRDNQPQHF
D: TRBD1
size: NA
V: TRBV7-4
J: TRBJ1-5

DNA: TGTGCCAGCAGTGACTCAACTAGCGGGAGCCACGAGCAGTACTTC
CDR3: CASSDSTSGSHEQYF
D: TRBD2
size: NA
V: TRBV6-4
J: TRBJ2-7

DNA: TGTGCCAGCAGCCAATTGACAGTATACTCCTACAATGAGCAGTTCTTC
CDR3: CASSQLTVYSYNEQFF
D: NA
size: NA
V: TRBV14
J: TRBJ2-1

DNA: TGCGCCAGCAGCCTGAAGCAGGACAGGGGCGCCAACTATGGCTACACCTTC
CDR3: CASSLKQDRGANYGYTF
D: TRBD1
size: NA
V: TRBV5-1
J: TRBJ1-2

DNA: TGTGCCAGCAGCCCTCTGGGTAGGCGGAAACGAGGAACTGGAAACACCATATATTTT
CDR3: CASSPLGRRKRGTGNTIYF
D: NA
size: NA
V: TRBV7-8
J: TRBJ1-3

DNA: TGCGCCAGCAGTTCAGGGTCCTACGAGCAGTACTTC
CDR3: CASSSGSYEQYF
D: NA
size: once
V: TRBV10-2
J: TRBJ2-7

DNA: TGCAGCGTTGAAGAGGCGGGACCGCCTGGGGAGCAGTTCTTC
CDR3: CSVEEAGPPGEQFF
D: NA
size: NA
V: TRBV29-1
J: TRBJ2-1

DNA: TGCGCCAGCAGCCCAGGGGCGGGGGGCGCCTACGAGCAGTACTTC
CDR3: CASSPGAGGAYEQYF
D: TRBD2
size: once
V: TRBV4-1
J: TRBJ2-7

DNA: TGCGCCAGCAGCTTGGGACAGCTAACAGATACGCAGTATTTT
CDR3: CASSLGQLTDTQYF
D: NA
size: once
V: TRBV5-1
J: TRBJ2-3

DNA: TGCAGCGTTGTTGTTGCCGGGAGAAGGTCCTCCTACAATGAGCAGTTCTTC
CDR3: CSVVVAGRRSSYNEQFF
D: NA
size: NA
V: TRBV29-1
J: TRBJ2-1

DNA: TGTGCCAGCATCTCCAGGGGGTTAGGTGGGGCCAACGTCCTGACTTTC
CDR3: CASISRGLGGANVLTF
D: TRBD1
size: once
V: TRBV28
J: TRBJ2-6

DNA: TGTGCCAGCAGTGATCCCGACAGGGAATCCTACGAGCAGTACTTC
CDR3: CASSDPDRESYEQYF
D: TRBD1
size: NA
V: TRBV2
J: TRBJ2-7

DNA: TGTGCCAGCAGTGTTACAGGGGATGGCTACACCTTC
CDR3: CASSVTGDGYTF
D: TRBD1
size: NA
V: TRBV2
J: TRBJ1-2

DNA: TGTGCCAGTAGTTTGGCAGTCAATCAGCCCCAGCATTTT
CDR3: CASSLAVNQPQHF
D: NA
size: NA
V: TRBV19
J: TRBJ1-5

DNA: TGTGCCAGCAGTGTAACGAACAGAGGGCGAGGCTACACCTTC
CDR3: CASSVTNRGRGYTF
D: NA
size: NA
V: TRBV27
J: TRBJ1-2

DNA: TGTGCCAGCAGCCCGGACGGGGGATTCCCGTCTGGAAACACCATATATTTT
CDR3: CASSPDGGFPSGNTIYF
D: NA
size: NA
V: TRBV9
J: TRBJ1-3

DNA: TGTGCCAGCTCACCAAGGGACAGATCCTACGAGCAGTACTTC
CDR3: CASSPRDRSYEQYF
D: TRBD1
size: NA
V: TRBV18
J: TRBJ2-7

DNA: TGCGCCAGCAGCCGAGACAGGGGGGATAATGAAAAACTGTTTTTT
CDR3: CASSRDRGDNEKLFF
D: TRBD1
size: NA
V: TRBV5-1
J: TRBJ1-4

DNA: TGTGCCAGCAGATCCCTAGGCGTATCAGATACGCAGTATTTT
CDR3: CASRSLGVSDTQYF
D: NA
size: once
V: TRBV27
J: TRBJ2-3

DNA: TGTGCCAGCAGCACCGAGGACTCCCTATTCTACTTT
CDR3: CASSTEDSLFYF
D: NA
size: NA
V: TRBV5-4
J: TRBJ1-6

DNA: TGTGCCAGCCTCTCCAGGGGGGAAGGAGAGACCCAGTACTTC
CDR3: CASLSRGEGETQYF
D: NA
size: NA
V: TRBV5-4
J: TRBJ2-5

DNA: TGTGCCAGTAGTAGTAGCGGGAGGCCCTACAATGAGCAGTTCTTC
CDR3: CASSSSGRPYNEQFF
D: TRBD2
size: NA
V: TRBV19
J: TRBJ2-1

DNA: TGTGCCAGCACAGGGTCTGGCAATCAGCCCCAGCATTTT
CDR3: CASTGSGNQPQHF
D: NA
size: NA
V: TRBV6-1
J: TRBJ1-5

DNA: TGCGCCAGCAGCAAACAACAGGGCTACAATGAGCAGTTCTTC
CDR3: CASSKQQGYNEQFF
D: NA
size: NA
V: TRBV4-1
J: TRBJ2-1

DNA: TGTGCCAGCAGTCAACAGGGGGCCGGCTACGAGCAGTACTTC
CDR3: CASSQQGAGYEQYF
D: TRBD1
size: NA
V: TRBV2
J: TRBJ2-7

DNA: TGTGCCAGCAGTAAAGGGACAGGGTTATCCGGGGAGCTGTTTTTT
CDR3: CASSKGTGLSGELFF
D: TRBD1
size: NA
V: TRBV6-5
J: TRBJ2-2

DNA: TGTGCCAGCAGTGGTAACAGGGACCCCTACGAGCAGTACTTC
CDR3: CASSGNRDPYEQYF
D: NA
size: NA
V: TRBV6-1
J: TRBJ2-7

DNA: TGTGCCAGTAGTGCGGGACTCATCGAAGATACGCAGTATTTT
CDR3: CASSAGLIEDTQYF
D: NA
size: NA
V: TRBV19
J: TRBJ2-3

DNA: TGTGCCAGCAGTCCTCAGGGGAACACTGAAGCTTTCTTT
CDR3: CASSPQGNTEAFF
D: NA
size: NA
V: TRBV7-3
J: TRBJ1-1